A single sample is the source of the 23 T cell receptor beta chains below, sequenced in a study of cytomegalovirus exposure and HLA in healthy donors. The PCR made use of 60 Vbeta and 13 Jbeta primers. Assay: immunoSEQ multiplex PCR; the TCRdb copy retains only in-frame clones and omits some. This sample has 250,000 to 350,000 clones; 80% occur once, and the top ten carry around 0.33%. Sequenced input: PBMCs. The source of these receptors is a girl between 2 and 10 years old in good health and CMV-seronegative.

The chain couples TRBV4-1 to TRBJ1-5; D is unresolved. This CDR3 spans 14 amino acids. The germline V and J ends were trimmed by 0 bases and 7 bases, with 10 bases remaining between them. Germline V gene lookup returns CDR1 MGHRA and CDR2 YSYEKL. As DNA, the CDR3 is TGCGCCAGCAGCCAAGATTCGAGAGAGCAGCCCCAGCATTTT. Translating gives CASSQDSREQPQHF.

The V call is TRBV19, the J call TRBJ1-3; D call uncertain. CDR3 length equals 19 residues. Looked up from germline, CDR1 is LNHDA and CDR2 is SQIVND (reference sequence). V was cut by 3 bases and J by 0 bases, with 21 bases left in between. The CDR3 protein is CASSIRRSGRRNSGNTIYF. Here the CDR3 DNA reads TGTGCCAGTAGTATTCGGAGGTCCGGCAGGCGTAACTCTGGAAACACCATATATTTT. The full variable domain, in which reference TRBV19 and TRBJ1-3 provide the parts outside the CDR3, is DGGITQSPKYLFRKEGQNVTLSCEQNLNHDAMYWYRQDPGQGLRLIYYSQIVNDFQKGDIAEGYSVSREKKESFPLTVTSAQKNPTAFYLCASSIRRSGRRNSGNTIYFGEGSWLTVV.

The CDR3 region is CASSDRMGGDELTEAFF. The CDR3 bases are TGTGCCAGCAGCGATAGGATGGGAGGGGATGAACTCACTGAAGCTTTCTTT. This sequence joins TRBV7-6 and TRBJ1-1; tentative D call: TRBD1 (5 bases). Per germline, CDR1 SGHVS and CDR2 FNYEAQ. The CDR3 is 17 residues long. V was cut by 5 bases and J by 4 bases, with 23 bases left in between.

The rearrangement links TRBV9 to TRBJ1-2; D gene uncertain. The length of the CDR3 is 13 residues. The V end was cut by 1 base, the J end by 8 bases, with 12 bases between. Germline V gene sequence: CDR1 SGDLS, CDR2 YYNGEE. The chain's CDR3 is CASSVSRTEGYTF. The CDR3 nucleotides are TGTGCCAGCAGCGTATCTCGTACGGAGGGCTACACCTTC.

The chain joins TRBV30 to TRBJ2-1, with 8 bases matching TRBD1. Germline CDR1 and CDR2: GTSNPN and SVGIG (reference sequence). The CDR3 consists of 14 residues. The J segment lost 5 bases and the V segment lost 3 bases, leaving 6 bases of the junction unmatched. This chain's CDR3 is CAWSETDRDNEQFF. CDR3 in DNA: TGTGCCTGGAGCGAAACGGACAGGGACAATGAGCAGTTCTTC.

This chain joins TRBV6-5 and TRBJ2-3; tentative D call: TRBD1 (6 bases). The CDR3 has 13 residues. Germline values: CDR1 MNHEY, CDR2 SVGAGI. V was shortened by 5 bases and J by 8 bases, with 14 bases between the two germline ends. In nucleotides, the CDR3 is TGTGCCAGCAGTCGAACAGGGTCGCGTACGCAGTATTTT. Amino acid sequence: CASSRTGSRTQYF.

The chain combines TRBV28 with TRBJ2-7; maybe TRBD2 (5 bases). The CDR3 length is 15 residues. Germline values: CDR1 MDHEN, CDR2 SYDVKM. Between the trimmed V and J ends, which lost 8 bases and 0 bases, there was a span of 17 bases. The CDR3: CASLTLLGDSYEQYF. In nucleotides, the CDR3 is TGTGCCAGCTTAACATTGCTCGGGGACTCCTACGAGCAGTACTTC.

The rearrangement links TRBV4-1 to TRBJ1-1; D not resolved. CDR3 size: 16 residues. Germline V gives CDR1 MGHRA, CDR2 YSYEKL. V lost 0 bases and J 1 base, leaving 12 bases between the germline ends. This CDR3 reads CASSQDLDLWNTEAFF. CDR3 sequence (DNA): TGCGCCAGCAGCCAAGATCTAGATCTCTGGAACACTGAAGCTTTCTTT.

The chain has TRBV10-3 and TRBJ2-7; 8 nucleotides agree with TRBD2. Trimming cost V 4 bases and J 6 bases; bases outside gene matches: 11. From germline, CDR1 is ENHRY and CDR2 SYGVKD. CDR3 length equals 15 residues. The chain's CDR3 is CAISAQAGDPVEQYF. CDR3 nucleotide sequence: TGTGCCATCAGTGCCCAAGCGGGGGATCCAGTCGAGCAGTACTTC.

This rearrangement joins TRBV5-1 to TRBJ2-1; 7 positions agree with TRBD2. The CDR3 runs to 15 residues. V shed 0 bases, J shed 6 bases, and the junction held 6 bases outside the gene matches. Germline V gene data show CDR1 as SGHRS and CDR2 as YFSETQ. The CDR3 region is CASSLVSGTTNEQFF. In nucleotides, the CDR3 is TGCGCCAGCAGCTTGGTATCCGGGACTACCAATGAGCAGTTCTTC. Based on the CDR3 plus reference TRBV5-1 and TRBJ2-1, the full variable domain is KAGVTQTPRYLIKTRGQQVTLSCSPISGHRSVSWYQQTPGQGLQFLFEYFSETQRNKGNFPGRFSGRQFSNSRSEMNVSTLELGDSALYLCASSLVSGTTNEQFFGPGTRLTVL.

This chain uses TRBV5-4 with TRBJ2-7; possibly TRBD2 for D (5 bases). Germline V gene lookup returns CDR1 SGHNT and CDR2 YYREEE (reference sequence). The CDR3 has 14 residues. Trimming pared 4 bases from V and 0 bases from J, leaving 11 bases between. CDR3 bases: TGTGCCAGCAGCCCAGACTATCTCTCCTACGAGCAGTACTTC. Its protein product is CASSPDYLSYEQYF.

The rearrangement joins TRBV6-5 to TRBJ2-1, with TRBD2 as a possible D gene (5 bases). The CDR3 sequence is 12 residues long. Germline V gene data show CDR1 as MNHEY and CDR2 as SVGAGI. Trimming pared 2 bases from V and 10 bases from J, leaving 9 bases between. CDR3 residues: CASSYRTGEQFF. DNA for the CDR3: TGTGCCAGCAGTTACCGGACGGGGGAGCAGTTCTTC.

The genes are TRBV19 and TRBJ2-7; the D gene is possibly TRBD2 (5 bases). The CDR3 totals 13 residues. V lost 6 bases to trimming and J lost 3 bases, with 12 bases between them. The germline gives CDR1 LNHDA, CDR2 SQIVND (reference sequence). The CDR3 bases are TGTGCCAGTAGCCTAACTAGTGTCTACGAGCAGTACTTC. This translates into CASSLTSVYEQYF.

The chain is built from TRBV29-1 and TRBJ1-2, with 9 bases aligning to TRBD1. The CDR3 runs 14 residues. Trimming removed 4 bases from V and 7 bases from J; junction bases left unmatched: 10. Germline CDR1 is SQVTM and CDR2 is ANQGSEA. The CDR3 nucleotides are TGCAGCGTTGCCCCACAGGGGGCTTTTGGTGGCTACACCTTC. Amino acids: CSVAPQGAFGGYTF.

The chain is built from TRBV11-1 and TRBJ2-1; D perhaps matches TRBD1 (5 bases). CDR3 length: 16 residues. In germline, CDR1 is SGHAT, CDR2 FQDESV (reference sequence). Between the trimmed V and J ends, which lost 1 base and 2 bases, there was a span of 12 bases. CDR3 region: CASSLVDSVTYNEQFF. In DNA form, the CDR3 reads TGTGCCAGCAGCTTAGTAGACAGCGTGACCTACAATGAGCAGTTCTTC. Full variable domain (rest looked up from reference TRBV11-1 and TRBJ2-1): EAEVAQSPRYKITEKSQAVAFWCDPISGHATLYWYRQILGQGPELLVQFQDESVVDDSQLPKDRFSAERLKGVDSTLKIQPAELGDSAMYLCASSLVDSVTYNEQFFGPGTRLTVL.

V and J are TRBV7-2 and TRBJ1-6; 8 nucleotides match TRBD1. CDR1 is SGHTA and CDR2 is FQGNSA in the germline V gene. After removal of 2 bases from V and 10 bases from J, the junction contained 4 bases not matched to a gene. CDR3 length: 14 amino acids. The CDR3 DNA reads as TGTGCCAGCAGCTTACGGGACAGGCCCTCACCCCTCCACTTT. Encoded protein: CASSLRDRPSPLHF.

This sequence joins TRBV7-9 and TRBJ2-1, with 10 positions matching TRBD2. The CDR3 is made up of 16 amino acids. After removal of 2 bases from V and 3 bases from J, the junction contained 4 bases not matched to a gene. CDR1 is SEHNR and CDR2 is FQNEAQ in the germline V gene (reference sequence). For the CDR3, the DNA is TGTGCCAGCAGCTTAAAGCTAGCGGGAGACTACAATGAGCAGTTCTTC. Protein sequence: CASSLKLAGDYNEQFF.

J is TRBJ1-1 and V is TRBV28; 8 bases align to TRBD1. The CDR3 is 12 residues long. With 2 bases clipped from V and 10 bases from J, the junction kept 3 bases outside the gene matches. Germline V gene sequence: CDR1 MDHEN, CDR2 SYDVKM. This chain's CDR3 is CASSLLQGAAFF. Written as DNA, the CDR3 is TGTGCCAGCAGTTTACTCCAGGGGGCAGCTTTCTTT.

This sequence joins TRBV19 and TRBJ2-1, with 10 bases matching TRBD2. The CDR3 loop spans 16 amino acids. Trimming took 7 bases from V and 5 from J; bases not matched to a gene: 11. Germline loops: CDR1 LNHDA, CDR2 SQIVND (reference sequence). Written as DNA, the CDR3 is TGTGCCAGTAAAGGGTACCGGACTAGCGGAAACAATGAGCAGTTCTTC. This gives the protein CASKGYRTSGNNEQFF.

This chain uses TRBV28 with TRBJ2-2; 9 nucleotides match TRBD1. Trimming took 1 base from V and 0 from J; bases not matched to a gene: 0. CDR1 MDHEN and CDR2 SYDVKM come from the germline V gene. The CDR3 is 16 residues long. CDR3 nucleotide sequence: TGTGCCAGCAGTTTATACAGGGGGCCGAACACCGGGGAGCTGTTTTTT. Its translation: CASSLYRGPNTGELFF.

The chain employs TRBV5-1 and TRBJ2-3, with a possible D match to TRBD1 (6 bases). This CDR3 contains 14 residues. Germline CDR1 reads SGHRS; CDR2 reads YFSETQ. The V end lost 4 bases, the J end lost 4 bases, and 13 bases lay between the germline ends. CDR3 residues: CASSGAPGADTQYF. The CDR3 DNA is TGCGCCAGCAGCGGAGCCCCAGGGGCAGATACGCAGTATTTT.

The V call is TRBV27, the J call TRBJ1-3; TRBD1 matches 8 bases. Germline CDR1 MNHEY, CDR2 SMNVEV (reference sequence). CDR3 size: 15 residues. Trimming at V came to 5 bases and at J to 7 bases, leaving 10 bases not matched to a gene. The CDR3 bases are TGTGCCAGCAGTCACGGACAGGGTATTTCGAACACCATATATTTT. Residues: CASSHGQGISNTIYF.

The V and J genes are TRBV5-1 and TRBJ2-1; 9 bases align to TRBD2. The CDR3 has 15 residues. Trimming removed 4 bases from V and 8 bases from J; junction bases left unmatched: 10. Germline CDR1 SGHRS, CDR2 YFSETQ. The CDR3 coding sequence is TGCGCCAGCAGCCTGTTTGCGGGGGGGCAGTATGAGCAGTTCTTC. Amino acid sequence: CASSLFAGGQYEQFF.